This TCR beta chain was obtained from a study of regulatory T cells. Whole-study results and caveats: In CD3G-deficient patients, conventional CD4+ T cells were enriched for hydrophobic CDR3 residues at positions 6 and 7. In patients, unique TRB V-J pairs were restricted and V/J usage skewed, especially in Tregs.

Autoimmunity was present in every CD3G-deficient patient, worse in two. Patients aged 2 to 39 years had fewer naive and more memory CD4+ and CD8+ T cells. CD4+ T cells were divided by sorting: CD25-high CD127-low Tregs, CD25-low CD127-high conventional cells. Remarks on this clone: Its antigen is unidentified.

This CDR3 has 15 residues. Trimming took 2 bases from V and 0 from J, leaving 8 bases between them. CDR1 and CDR2 from the germline V gene are MDHEN and SYDVKM. The primer mix had 52 TRBV and 13 TRBJ primers. Sequencing used immunoSEQ multiplex PCR; TCRdb keeps in-frame clones, though not all of them. The table has about 34,000 clones, about 93% seen once. Input material: conventional CD4+ T cells sorted from blood. The chain couples TRBV28 to TRBJ2-1; D perhaps matches TRBD2 (5 bases). This TCR came from a child younger than 10 with CD3G deficiency. The chain's CDR3 is CASSLRRTSYNEQFF. The DNA for the CDR3 is TGTGCCAGCAGTTTACGGAGGACCTCCTACAATGAGCAGTTCTTC.